This T cell receptor beta chain was retrieved from a study of shared clonotypes between healthy human individuals. Findings of the study overall: The study found about 5% of naive CD4 clonotypes shared across four donors. Larger richness was generally estimated for naive than memory subsets. Clonotype sharing among donors, it was expected, would be affected by sequencing depth.

Investigators spread the genomic DNA of each subset evenly over several immunoSEQ plates. Using immunoSEQ multiplex PCR, the repertoire was profiled, and TCRdb retains in-frame clones only, with some absent. Here the sample spans just over 2,000,000 clones, less than 95% being singletons. V shed 3 bases, J shed 6 bases, and the junction held 7 bases outside the gene matches. CDR1 and CDR2 from the germline V gene are SQVTM and ANQGSEA. CDR3 length equals 13 residues. Naive CD8 isolation took CD45RO-negative cells positively selected for CCR7 and excluded terminally differentiated effector memory CD45RA+ cells. Concerning this clone: Its cognate antigen is unknown.

The V and J genes are TRBV29-1 and TRBJ1-2; TRBD1 agrees at 7 bases. The sequence was collected from a man younger than 35 in good health. Material for sequencing was naive CD8+ T cells sorted from blood. CDR3 residues: CSVEIGGSNGYTF. Here the CDR3 DNA reads TGCAGCGTTGAGATAGGGGGCAGCAATGGCTACACCTTC.